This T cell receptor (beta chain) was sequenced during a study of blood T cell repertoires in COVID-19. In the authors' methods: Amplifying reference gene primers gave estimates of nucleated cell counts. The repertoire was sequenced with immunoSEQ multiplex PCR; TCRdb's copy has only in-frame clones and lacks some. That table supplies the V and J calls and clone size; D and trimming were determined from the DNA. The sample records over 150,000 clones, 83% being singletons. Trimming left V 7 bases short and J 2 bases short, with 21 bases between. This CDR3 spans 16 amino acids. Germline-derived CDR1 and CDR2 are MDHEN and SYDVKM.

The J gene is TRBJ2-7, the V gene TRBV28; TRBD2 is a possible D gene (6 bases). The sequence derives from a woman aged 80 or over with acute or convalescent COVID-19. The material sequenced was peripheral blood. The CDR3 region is CASIGWRVSSTYEQYF. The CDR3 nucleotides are TGTGCCAGCATAGGATGGAGGGTGTCAAGCACCTACGAGCAGTACTTC.